A single T cell receptor (beta chain) is shown here with its context. In the authors' methods: Reference gene primer amplification yielded estimated nucleated cell counts. The table came from immunoSEQ multiplex PCR; TCRdb's copy has only in-frame clones and leaves some out. The V and J calls and clone size come from that table; D and trimming were worked out from the DNA. The sample includes 97,000 or so clones, 75% to 95% of them seen just once. This record comes from a study of blood T cell repertoires in COVID-19. Study as a whole: The study drew acute and convalescent COVID-19 samples from the United States, Italy and Spain. Nucleic acid was either cDNA or gDNA, and it came from T cells, B-cell-depleted T cells, or PBMCs.

This CDR3 contains 16 residues. Germline-derived CDR1 and CDR2 are MGHRA and YSYEKL. V gave up 0 bases and J gave up 7 bases; unmatched junction bases: 7. The chain employs TRBV4-1 and TRBJ1-4; the match to TRBD1 covers 8 bases. This TCR derives from a man in his late teens or twenties with acute or convalescent COVID-19. The sequenced sample consisted of peripheral blood. The CDR3 here is CASSQDGAGGVEKLFF. The CDR3 bases are TGCGCCAGCAGCCAAGATGGGGCAGGGGGCGTTGAAAAACTGTTTTTT.